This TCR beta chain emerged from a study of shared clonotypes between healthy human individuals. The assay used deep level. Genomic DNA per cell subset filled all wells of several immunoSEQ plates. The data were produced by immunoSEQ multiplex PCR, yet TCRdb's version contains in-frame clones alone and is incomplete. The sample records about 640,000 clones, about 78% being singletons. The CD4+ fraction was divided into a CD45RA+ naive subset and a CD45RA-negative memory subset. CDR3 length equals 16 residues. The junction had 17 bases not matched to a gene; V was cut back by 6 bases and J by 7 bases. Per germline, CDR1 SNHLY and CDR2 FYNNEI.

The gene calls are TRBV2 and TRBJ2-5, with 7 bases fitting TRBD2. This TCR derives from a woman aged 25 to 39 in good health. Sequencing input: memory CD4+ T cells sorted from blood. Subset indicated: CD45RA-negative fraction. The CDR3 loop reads CASRGGESRDVGTQYF. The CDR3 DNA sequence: TGTGCCAGCAGGGGGGGGGAGTCCAGGGACGTCGGGACCCAGTACTTC.